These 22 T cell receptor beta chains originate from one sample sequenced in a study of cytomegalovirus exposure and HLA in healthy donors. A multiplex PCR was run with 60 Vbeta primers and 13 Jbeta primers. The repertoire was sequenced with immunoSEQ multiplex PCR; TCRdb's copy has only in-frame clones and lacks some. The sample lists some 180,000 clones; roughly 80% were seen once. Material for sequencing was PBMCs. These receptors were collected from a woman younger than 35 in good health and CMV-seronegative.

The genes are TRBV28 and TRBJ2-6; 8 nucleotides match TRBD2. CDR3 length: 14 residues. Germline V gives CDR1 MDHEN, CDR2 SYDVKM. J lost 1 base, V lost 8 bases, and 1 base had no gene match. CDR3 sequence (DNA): TGTGCCAGCCGGGAGGGTTCTGGGGCCAACGTCCTGACTTTC. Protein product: CASREGSGANVLTF.

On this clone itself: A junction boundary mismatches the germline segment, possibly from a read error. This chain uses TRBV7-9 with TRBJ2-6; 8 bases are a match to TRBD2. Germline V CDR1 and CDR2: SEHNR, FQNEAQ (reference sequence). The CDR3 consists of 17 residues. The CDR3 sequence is CSSSLGRGGSGANVLTF. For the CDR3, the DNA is TGTTCCAGCAGCTTGGGCCGGGGGGGGTCTGGGGCCAACGTCCTGACTTTC.

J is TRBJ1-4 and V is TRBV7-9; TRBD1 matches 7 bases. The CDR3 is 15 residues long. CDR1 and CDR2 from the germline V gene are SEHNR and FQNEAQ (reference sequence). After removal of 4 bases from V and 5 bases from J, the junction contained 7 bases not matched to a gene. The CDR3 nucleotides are TGTGCCAGCAGCTCGTCGACAGGGACAAATGAAAAACTGTTTTTT. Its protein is CASSSSTGTNEKLFF.

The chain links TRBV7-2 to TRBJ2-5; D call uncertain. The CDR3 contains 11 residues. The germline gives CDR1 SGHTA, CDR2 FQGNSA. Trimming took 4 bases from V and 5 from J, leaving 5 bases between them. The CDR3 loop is CASSSLETQYF. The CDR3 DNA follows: TGTGCCAGCAGCTCCCTGGAGACCCAGTACTTC.

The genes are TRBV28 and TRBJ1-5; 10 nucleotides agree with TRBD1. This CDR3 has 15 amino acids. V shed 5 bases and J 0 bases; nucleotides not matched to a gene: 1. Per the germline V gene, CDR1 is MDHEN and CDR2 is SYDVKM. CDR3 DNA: TGTGCCAGCAGTGGGACAGGGGCTAGCAATCAGCCCCAGCATTTT. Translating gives CASSGTGASNQPQHF.

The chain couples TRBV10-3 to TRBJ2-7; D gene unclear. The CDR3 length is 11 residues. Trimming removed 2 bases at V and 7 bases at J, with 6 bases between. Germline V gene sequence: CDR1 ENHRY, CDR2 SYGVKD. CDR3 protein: CAISEGREQYV. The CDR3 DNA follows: TGTGCCATCAGTGAGGGGCGTGAGCAGTACGTC.

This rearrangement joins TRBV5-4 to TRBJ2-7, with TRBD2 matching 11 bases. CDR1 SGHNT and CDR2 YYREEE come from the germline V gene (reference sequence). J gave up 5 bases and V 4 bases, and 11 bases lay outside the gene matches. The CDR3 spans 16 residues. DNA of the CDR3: TGTGCCAGCAGCGCCTCATTAGCGGGAGGGTCCCACGAGCAGTACTTC. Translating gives CASSASLAGGSHEQYF.

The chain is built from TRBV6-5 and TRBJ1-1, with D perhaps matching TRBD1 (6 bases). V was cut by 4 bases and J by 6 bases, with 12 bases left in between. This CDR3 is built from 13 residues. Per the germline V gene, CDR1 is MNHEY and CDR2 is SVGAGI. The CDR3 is CASSFTGRAEAFF. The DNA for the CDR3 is TGTGCCAGCAGTTTTACAGGGAGGGCTGAAGCTTTCTTT.

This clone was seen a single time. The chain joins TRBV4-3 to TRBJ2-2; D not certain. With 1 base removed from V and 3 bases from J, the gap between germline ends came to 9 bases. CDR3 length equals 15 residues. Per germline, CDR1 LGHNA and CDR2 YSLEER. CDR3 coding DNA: TGCGCCAGCAGCCAAGTTTTCATTGACACCGGGGAGCTGTTTTTT. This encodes CASSQVFIDTGELFF.

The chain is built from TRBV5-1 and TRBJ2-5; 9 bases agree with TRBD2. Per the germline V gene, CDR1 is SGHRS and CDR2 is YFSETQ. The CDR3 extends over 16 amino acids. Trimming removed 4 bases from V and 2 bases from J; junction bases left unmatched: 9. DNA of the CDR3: TGCGCCAGCAGCCTGGGGCCTAGCGGGGATCAAGAGACCCAGTACTTC. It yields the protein CASSLGPSGDQETQYF.

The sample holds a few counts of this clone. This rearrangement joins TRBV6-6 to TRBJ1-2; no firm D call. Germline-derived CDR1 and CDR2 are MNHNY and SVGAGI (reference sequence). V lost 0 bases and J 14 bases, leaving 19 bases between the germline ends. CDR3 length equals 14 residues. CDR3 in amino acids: CASSYSVKSNEGTF. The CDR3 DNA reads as TGTGCCAGCAGTTACTCGGTAAAGTCCAATGAGGGAACCTTC.

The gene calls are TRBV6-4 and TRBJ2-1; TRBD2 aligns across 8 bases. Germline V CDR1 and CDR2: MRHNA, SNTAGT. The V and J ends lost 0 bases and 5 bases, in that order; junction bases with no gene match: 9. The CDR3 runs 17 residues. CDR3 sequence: CASSDSRVSGNHNEQFF. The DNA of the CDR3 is TGTGCCAGCAGTGACTCGAGGGTTAGCGGGAACCACAATGAGCAGTTCTTC.

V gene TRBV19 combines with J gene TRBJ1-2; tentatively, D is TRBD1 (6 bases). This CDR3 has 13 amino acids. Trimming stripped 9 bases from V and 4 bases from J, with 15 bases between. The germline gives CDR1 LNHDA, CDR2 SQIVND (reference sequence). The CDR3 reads CASQGWATYGYTF. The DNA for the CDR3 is TGTGCCAGCCAGGGGTGGGCCACCTATGGCTACACCTTC.

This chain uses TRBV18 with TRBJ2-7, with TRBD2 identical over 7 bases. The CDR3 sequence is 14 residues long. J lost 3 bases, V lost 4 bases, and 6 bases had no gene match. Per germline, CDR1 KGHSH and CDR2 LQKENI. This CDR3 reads CASSLAGALYEQYF. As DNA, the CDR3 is TGTGCCAGCTCACTAGCGGGCGCACTCTACGAGCAGTACTTC.

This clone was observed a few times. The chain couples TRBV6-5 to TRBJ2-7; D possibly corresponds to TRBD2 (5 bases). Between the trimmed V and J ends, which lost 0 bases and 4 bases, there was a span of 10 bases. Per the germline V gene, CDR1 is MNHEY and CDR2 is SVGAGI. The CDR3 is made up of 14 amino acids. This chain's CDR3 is CASSYSGGLYEQYF. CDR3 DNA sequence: TGTGCCAGCAGTTACTCGGGCGGGCTTTACGAGCAGTACTTC.

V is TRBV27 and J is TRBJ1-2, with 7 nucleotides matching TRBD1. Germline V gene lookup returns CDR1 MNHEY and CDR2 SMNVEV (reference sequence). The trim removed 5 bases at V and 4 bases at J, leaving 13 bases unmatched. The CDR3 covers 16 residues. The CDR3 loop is CASSTGQARQGYGYTF. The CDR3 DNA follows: TGTGCCAGCAGTACTGGACAGGCTAGGCAAGGCTATGGCTACACCTTC.

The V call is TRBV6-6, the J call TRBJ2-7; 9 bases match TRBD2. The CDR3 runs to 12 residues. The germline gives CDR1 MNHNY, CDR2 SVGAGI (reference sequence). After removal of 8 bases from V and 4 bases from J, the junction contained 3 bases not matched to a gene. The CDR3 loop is CASFSGSYEQYF. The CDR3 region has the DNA TGTGCCAGCTTTAGCGGGAGTTACGAGCAGTACTTC.

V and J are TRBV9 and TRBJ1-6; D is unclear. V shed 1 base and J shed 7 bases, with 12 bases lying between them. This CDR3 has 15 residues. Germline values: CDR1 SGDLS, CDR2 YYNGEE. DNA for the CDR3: TGTGCCAGCAGCGTAATTGGGGAGATGAATTCACCCCTCCACTTT. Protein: CASSVIGEMNSPLHF.

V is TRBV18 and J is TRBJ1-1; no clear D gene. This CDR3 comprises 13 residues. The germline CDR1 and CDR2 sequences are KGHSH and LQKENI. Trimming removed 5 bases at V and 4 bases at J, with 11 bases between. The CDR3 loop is CASSEEQGTEAFF. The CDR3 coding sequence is TGTGCCAGCTCAGAGGAGCAAGGCACTGAAGCTTTCTTT.

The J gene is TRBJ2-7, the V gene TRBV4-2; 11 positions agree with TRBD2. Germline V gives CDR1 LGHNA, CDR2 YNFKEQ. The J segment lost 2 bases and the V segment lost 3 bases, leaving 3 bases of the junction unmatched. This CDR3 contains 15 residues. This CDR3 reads CASSQVAGGPYEQYF. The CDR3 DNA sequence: TGTGCCAGCAGCCAGGTAGCGGGAGGGCCCTACGAGCAGTACTTC.

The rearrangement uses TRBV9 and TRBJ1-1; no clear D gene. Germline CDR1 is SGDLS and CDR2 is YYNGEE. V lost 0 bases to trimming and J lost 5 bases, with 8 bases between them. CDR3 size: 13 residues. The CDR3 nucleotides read TGTGCCAGCAGCGTAGTCTCGGGGACTGAAGCTTTCTTT. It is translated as CASSVVSGTEAFF.

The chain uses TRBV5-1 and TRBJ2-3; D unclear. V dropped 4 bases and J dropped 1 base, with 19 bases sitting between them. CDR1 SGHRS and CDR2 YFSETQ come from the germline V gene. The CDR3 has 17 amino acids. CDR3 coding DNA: TGCGCCAGCAGCACCCAACTGCAGACAAGGCGCACAGATACGCAGTATTTT. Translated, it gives CASSTQLQTRRTDTQYF.